This TCR beta chain was sequenced in a study of T cell responses to AZD1222 COVID-19 vaccine. The V and J ends lost 10 bases and 3 bases, in that order; junction bases with no gene match: 7. The CDR3 has 13 residues. The V gene's germline CDR1 is WNHNN and CDR2 SYGVQD (reference sequence). Repertoires were generated with immunoSEQ multiplex PCR, while TCRdb's copy carries only in-frame clones and drops some. Among some 110,000 clones listed, over 90% were seen once. The rearrangement links TRBV10-1 to TRBJ2-3; TRBD2 matches at 7 bases. Material: peripheral blood, obtained on day 0 of AZD1222 vaccination. The TCR originated in an adult in good health. Written as DNA, the CDR3 is TGCGCCACCTCTCCGGGGGGTACAGATACGCAGTATTTT. This translates into CATSPGGTDTQYF.